This T cell receptor (beta chain) derives from a study of beta chain features in type 1 diabetes. Study-level results: Shorter TCRB CDR3s, moderately but significantly so, were found in Type 1 diabetes patients in all four CD4+ subsets. Shorter templates might be favored by PCR, equally in patients and controls. TCRB repertoires of naive, central memory and Treg cells appeared more similar among patients than among healthy donors.

Investigators reverse transcribed all isolated RNA, so they sequenced expressed TCRB transcripts. The protocol was immunoSEQ multiplex PCR, while the TCRdb copy is restricted to in-frame clones and leaves out a portion. The sample lists about 160,000 clones, roughly 9% occurring once. Germline loops: CDR1 SEHNR, CDR2 FQNEAQ (reference sequence). This CDR3 is built from 15 residues. The V gene end was trimmed by 5 bases and the J gene end by 3 bases; junction bases not matched to a gene: 8. This clone has more than one count but fewer than ten. Its antigen is still unknown. CD45RO/CCR7/CD25/CD127/CD95/CD27 sorting isolated CD4+ naive, central memory, regulatory and stem cell-like memory cells.

The J gene is TRBJ1-2, the V gene TRBV7-9; 8 bases agree with TRBD1. This receptor was obtained from a woman between 18 and 29 years old in good health. Material for sequencing was central memory CD4+ T cells from blood. CDR3 bases: TGTGCCAGCAGCCCGACAGGGGCCGGGGACTATGGCTACACCTTC. It yields the protein CASSPTGAGDYGYTF.